This T cell receptor (beta chain) was sequenced in a study of T cells after yellow fever vaccination. TCRdb re-analysed the 5' RACE reads in MiXCR, keeping a single row per CDR3 protein. The sample lists roughly 94,000 distinct CDR3 sequences; roughly 10% were seen once. The germline gives CDR1 SGHAT, CDR2 FQNNGV. The CDR3 has 16 amino acids. Trimming at V came to 5 bases and at J to 1 base, leaving 6 bases not matched to a gene. This clonotype came up many times. The gene calls are TRBV11-2 and TRBJ2-2; 8 bases are a match to TRBD1. The TCR sequence derives from a man aged 18-30 years who received the YFV17D yellow fever vaccine. The sequencing here drew on CD8+ T cells not binding an NS4B(214-222) dextramer, sorted from PBMCs, taken roughly 14 days after the first yellow fever vaccination. The CDR3 loop is CASSRLDRGNTGELFF. CDR3 coding DNA: TGTGCCAGCAGCCGTCTCGACAGGGGGAACACCGGGGAGCTGTTTTTT.